One TCR beta chain is described in this entry. The antigen remains unidentified. Using immunoSEQ multiplex PCR, the repertoire was profiled, and TCRdb retains in-frame clones only, with some absent. The sample consists of about 70,000 clones, 65% to 85% of them appearing once. The data derive from a study of T cells in localized non-small cell lung cancer. Points from the study as a whole: Adjacent lung held a median 57 of the top 100 tumor clones.

The length of the CDR3 is 12 residues. Trimming removed 7 bases from V and 0 bases from J, with 9 bases in between. Germline V gene data show CDR1 as SQVTM and CDR2 as ANQGSEA. The source of this sequence is a female donor older than 55 with stage I lung adenocarcinoma. V and J are TRBV29-1 and TRBJ1-1; the D is unclear. The sample here was peripheral blood, taken before any cancer treatment. CDR3 nucleotides: TGCAGCGCAAGACGGATGAACACTGAAGCTTTCTTT. This codes for CSARRMNTEAFF.